The 28 T cell receptor beta chains below come from one sample, sequenced in a study of CD8+ T cells in alopecia areata. Extracted RNA was reverse transcribed, and the resulting cDNA served as sequencing template. Data came from immunoSEQ multiplex PCR; TCRdb stores just in-frame clones and leaves some out. The table lists about 99,000 clones, approximately 60% of them singletons. Sequences were obtained from CD4+ T cells sorted from blood. The receptors derive from a human donor in good health.

This clone was counted only a few times. The chain couples TRBV29-1 to TRBJ2-5; D is undetermined. V dropped 1 base and J dropped 7 bases, with 7 bases sitting between them. This CDR3 contains 11 residues. The germline V gene encodes CDR1 SQVTM and CDR2 ANQGSEA. DNA of the CDR3: TGCAGCGTTGAAGGGCGCGGGACCCAGTACTTC. Encoded protein: CSVEGRGTQYF.

The chain employs TRBV25-1 and TRBJ1-6; D is ambiguous. CDR3 length: 14 amino acids. Looked up from germline, CDR1 is MGHDK and CDR2 is SYGVNS. Trimming shortened V by 3 bases and J by 5 bases, and 8 bases separated the two germline ends. The CDR3 DNA follows: TGTGCCAGCAGTGAGGGGAGGCATAATTCACCCCTCCACTTT. Amino acids: CASSEGRHNSPLHF. Based on the CDR3 plus reference TRBV25-1 and TRBJ1-6, the full variable domain is EADIYQTPRYLVIGTGKKITLECSQTMGHDKMYWYQQDPGMELHLIHYSYGVNSTEKGDLSSESTVSRIRTEHFPLTLESARPSHTSQYLCASSEGRHNSPLHFGNGTRLTVT.

V usage is TRBV5-1 and J usage is TRBJ1-5; D remains ambiguous. CDR1 SGHRS and CDR2 YFSETQ come from the germline V gene. The CDR3 is made up of 13 amino acids. The V and J ends lost 0 bases and 4 bases respectively, with 5 bases between them. The CDR3 DNA follows: TGCGCCAGCAGCTTGGAATCAAATCAGCCCCAGCATTTT. It codes for CASSLESNQPQHF.

This rearrangement joins TRBV28 to TRBJ1-1; perhaps TRBD1 as D (6 bases). Germline V CDR1 and CDR2: MDHEN, SYDVKM. The CDR3 sequence is 11 residues long. Deletions cut 8 bases from V and 11 bases from J, with 15 bases between. This CDR3 reads CASSRGGGAFF. Written as DNA, the CDR3 is TGTGCCAGCTCCCGTGGGGGGGGCGCTTTCTTT.

The chain has TRBV5-1 and TRBJ1-1; TRBD1 agrees at 9 bases. The length of the CDR3 is 16 residues. The germline CDR1 and CDR2 sequences are SGHRS and YFSETQ. Trimming at V came to 0 bases and at J to 4 bases, leaving 7 bases not matched to a gene. The CDR3 region is CASSLAPTGGGTEAFF. CDR3 sequence (DNA): TGCGCCAGCAGCTTGGCCCCGACAGGGGGGGGCACTGAAGCTTTCTTT. The variable domain in full, with the rest retrieved from reference TRBV5-1 and TRBJ1-1, is KAGVTQTPRYLIKTRGQQVTLSCSPISGHRSVSWYQQTPGQGLQFLFEYFSETQRNKGNFPGRFSGRQFSNSRSEMNVSTLELGDSALYLCASSLAPTGGGTEAFFGQGTRLTVV.

This clone was detected only a few times. The V call is TRBV2, the J call TRBJ2-3, with D possibly matching TRBD2 (5 bases). Germline-derived CDR1 and CDR2 are SNHLY and FYNNEI. The CDR3 is made up of 13 amino acids. V lost 4 bases to trimming and J lost 8 bases, with 13 bases between them. This chain's CDR3 is CASSGGSGGTQYF. CDR3 in DNA: TGTGCCAGCAGTGGCGGGTCGGGTGGTACGCAGTATTTT. Full variable domain (rest looked up from reference TRBV2 and TRBJ2-3): EPEVTQTPSHQVTQMGQEVILRCVPISNHLYFYWYRQILGQKVEFLVSFYNNEISEKSEIFDDQFSVERPDGSNFTLKIRSTKLEDSAMYFCASSGGSGGTQYFGPGTRLTVL.

Only a few counts were recorded for this clone. The V gene is TRBV29-1, the J gene TRBJ2-2; a weak D match, TRBD2 (6 bases). V shed 5 bases and J shed 2 bases, with 18 bases lying between them. CDR3 length: 16 amino acids. Germline V CDR1 and CDR2: SQVTM, ANQGSEA. The CDR3 coding sequence is TGCAGCGTTCCCGGGTTCAGGGAGGCTAACACCGGGGAGCTGTTTTTT. Its protein product is CSVPGFREANTGELFF.

The chain recombines TRBV29-1 with TRBJ2-1; 7 positions match TRBD1. The CDR3 sequence is 14 residues long. Unmatched junction bases numbered 7, after V lost 7 bases and J lost 1 base. Per the germline V gene, CDR1 is SQVTM and CDR2 is ANQGSEA. CDR3 nucleotide sequence: TGCAGCGCTGTGACAGGGACATCCTACAATGAGCAGTTCTTC. Translated, it gives CSAVTGTSYNEQFF.

In this sample, this clone is medium-sized. The chain has TRBV7-9 and TRBJ2-1; 13 bases match TRBD2. CDR1 SEHNR and CDR2 FQNEAQ come from the germline V gene (reference sequence). With V trimmed by 3 bases and J by 3 bases, 2 bases remained unmatched. This CDR3 spans 16 amino acids. The CDR3 DNA sequence: TGTGCCAGCAGCTTGGGACTAGCGGGGAACTACAATGAGCAGTTCTTC. Encoded protein: CASSLGLAGNYNEQFF. The complete variable domain, with remaining parts taken from reference TRBV7-9 and TRBJ2-1, reads DTGVSQNPRHKITKRGQNVTFRCDPISEHNRLYWYRQTLGQGPEFLTYFQNEAQLEKSRLLSDRFSAERPKGSFSTLEIQRTEQGDSAMYLCASSLGLAGNYNEQFFGPGTRLTVL.

The chain employs TRBV19 and TRBJ2-3, with 8 bases that match TRBD1. The J segment lost 4 bases and the V segment lost 5 bases, leaving 8 bases of the junction unmatched. Looked up from germline, CDR1 is LNHDA and CDR2 is SQIVND (reference sequence). The CDR3 length is 15 residues. The CDR3 DNA is TGTGCCAGTAGTGTCCGGACAGGGATCCCAGATACGCAGTATTTT. Protein product: CASSVRTGIPDTQYF.

This clone occurred once. The V gene is TRBV5-6, the J gene TRBJ1-6; 10 bases line up with TRBD1. Germline V lookup: CDR1 SGHDT, CDR2 YYEEEE. The trim removed 6 bases at V and 9 bases at J, leaving 12 bases unmatched. This CDR3 comprises 16 residues. The CDR3: CASTQVGTGARSPLHF. As DNA, the CDR3 is TGTGCCAGCACCCAGGTGGGGACAGGGGCTCGTTCACCCCTCCACTTT.

The genes are TRBV2 and TRBJ1-1; 7 nucleotides agree with TRBD1. This CDR3 region has 13 residues. Germline-derived CDR1 and CDR2 are SNHLY and FYNNEI. Trimming cost V 7 bases and J 6 bases; bases outside gene matches: 8. The CDR3 reads CASKWQGGPEAFF. In DNA, the CDR3 is TGTGCCAGCAAATGGCAGGGGGGACCTGAAGCTTTCTTT.

The rearrangement joins TRBV15 to TRBJ2-1; the D gene is possibly TRBD2 (5 bases). Germline CDR1 reads LNHNV; CDR2 reads YYDKDF (reference sequence). CDR3 length equals 14 residues. Trimming took off 6 bases at V and 6 bases at J, with 15 bases between the two ends. In nucleotides, the CDR3 is TGTGCCACCAGAGAGAGGATAACTAGCAATGAGCAGTTCTTC. This translates into CATRERITSNEQFF.

The rearrangement links TRBV7-9 to TRBJ2-7; weak D call: TRBD2 (5 bases). Germline values: CDR1 SEHNR, CDR2 FQNEAQ (reference sequence). V dropped 0 bases and J dropped 0 bases, with 15 bases sitting between them. The CDR3 has 17 residues. Here the CDR3 reads CASSLAGGRRSSYEQYF. The CDR3 DNA reads as TGTGCCAGCAGCTTAGCAGGAGGCCGGAGGAGCTCCTACGAGCAGTACTTC.

The chain is built from TRBV29-1 and TRBJ2-2; D not certain. Trimming pared 6 bases from V and 8 bases from J, leaving 10 bases between. The CDR3 extends over 11 amino acids. From germline, CDR1 is SQVTM and CDR2 ANQGSEA. For the CDR3, the DNA is TGCAGCGTGACCTGGTTGGGGGAGCTGTTTTTT. It is translated as CSVTWLGELFF.

This clone was picked up a small number of times. J is TRBJ2-1 and V is TRBV2; the match to TRBD2 covers 13 bases. J lost 9 bases, V lost 4 bases, and 0 bases had no gene match. The CDR3 extends over 13 amino acids. Germline lookup yields CDR1 SNHLY and CDR2 FYNNEI. This CDR3 is CASSGTSGGEQFF. DNA of the CDR3: TGTGCCAGCAGTGGGACTAGCGGGGGTGAGCAGTTCTTC.

This chain connects TRBV4-3 to TRBJ1-1; D unclear. The CDR3 is made up of 13 amino acids. Germline V gene sequence: CDR1 LGHNA, CDR2 YSLEER. The ends were cut back, 0 bases at V and 13 bases at J, with 15 bases in the middle. The CDR3 spells CASSQDTRYGCFF. The CDR3, as DNA: TGCGCCAGCAGCCAAGATACCCGGTACGGGTGTTTCTTT.

This clone showed up just a few times. The sample has other DNA sequences that encode this CDR3 too. This chain uses TRBV7-9 with TRBJ2-1; 9 bases fit TRBD2. The V segment lost 1 base and the J segment 9 bases; nucleotides outside the gene matches: 10. The CDR3 loop spans 16 amino acids. Germline CDR1 reads SEHNR; CDR2 reads FQNEAQ (reference sequence). CDR3 residues: CASSLGSAGGPGEQFF. The CDR3 nucleotides are TGTGCCAGCAGCTTAGGTTCCGCGGGGGGGCCCGGTGAGCAGTTCTTC.

This chain links TRBV19 with TRBJ2-7, with D tentatively TRBD1 or TRBD2 (6 bases each). Trimming took 4 bases from V and 2 from J, leaving 12 bases between them. Germline CDR1 LNHDA, CDR2 SQIVND (reference sequence). The CDR3 length is 14 residues. The CDR3: CASSTRGRPYEQYF. The CDR3 DNA reads TGTGCCAGTAGTACCCGGGGGCGGCCCTACGAGCAGTACTTC.

V gene TRBV29-1 combines with J gene TRBJ2-7; D is unresolved. Trimming stripped 4 bases from V and 2 bases from J, with 9 bases between. The CDR3 totals 12 residues. Germline CDR1 SQVTM, CDR2 ANQGSEA. In nucleotides, the CDR3 is TGCAGCGTTGTAAGGCCGCCCTACGAGCAGTACTTC. Translated: CSVVRPPYEQYF.

In this sample, this clone turned up a few times. The genes are TRBV29-1 and TRBJ1-5; TRBD1 agrees at 8 bases. The CDR3 spans 13 residues. Losses at the gene ends were 4 bases for V and 6 bases for J; bases not matched to a gene: 5. Germline assignment: CDR1 SQVTM and CDR2 ANQGSEA. In DNA form, the CDR3 reads TGCAGCGTTGGACAGGGGAATGGTCAGCCCCAGCATTTT. It translates to CSVGQGNGQPQHF. Full variable domain (outside the CDR3, taken from reference TRBV29-1 and TRBJ1-5): SAVISQKPSRDICQRGTSLTIQCQVDSQVTMMFWYRQQPGQSLTLIATANQGSEATYESGFVIDKFPISRPNLTFSTLTVSNMSPEDSSIYLCSVGQGNGQPQHFGDGTRLSIL.

This clone has more than one count but fewer than ten. This chain uses TRBV28 with TRBJ2-1, with D perhaps being TRBD1 or TRBD2 (6 bases each). Trimming left V 6 bases short and J 6 bases short, with 18 bases between. From germline, CDR1 is MDHEN and CDR2 SYDVKM. The CDR3 length is 15 residues. The CDR3 coding sequence is TGTGCCAGCAGCTTAAGCTCCGGGGGCCGCAATGAGCAGTTCTTC. It encodes CASSLSSGGRNEQFF.

V is TRBV7-2 and J is TRBJ2-3; D remains unclear. The CDR3 contains 15 residues. In germline, CDR1 is SGHTA, CDR2 FQGNSA. Trimming took 1 base from V and 0 from J, leaving 8 bases between them. This CDR3 reads CASSLVLASTDTQYF. CDR3 nucleotides: TGTGCCAGCAGCTTAGTTTTGGCCAGCACAGATACGCAGTATTTT.

The V gene is TRBV29-1, the J gene TRBJ1-1; no definite D call. Germline CDR1 reads SQVTM; CDR2 reads ANQGSEA. CDR3 length equals 11 residues. Between the trimmed V and J ends, which lost 8 bases and 4 bases, there was a span of 11 bases. The CDR3 bases are TGCAGCTCTTCCTCAGGCACTGAAGCTTTCTTT. Translated: CSSSSGTEAFF.

This clone has only one observation. The chain couples TRBV15 to TRBJ2-3; D assignment may be TRBD1 or TRBD2 (7 bases each). The V gene's germline CDR1 is LNHNV and CDR2 YYDKDF (reference sequence). V lost 3 bases and J 2 bases, leaving 12 bases between the germline ends. The CDR3 is made up of 15 amino acids. CDR3 sequence (DNA): TGTGCCACCAGCAGTCAGGGGGGGAACACAGATACGCAGTATTTT. Translation: CATSSQGGNTDTQYF.

This chain connects TRBV6-6 to TRBJ1-6, with a tentative D call TRBD1 (6 bases). The CDR3 is made up of 16 amino acids. V lost 4 bases, J lost 8 bases, and 18 bases lay in between. The germline gives CDR1 MNHNY, CDR2 SVGAGI (reference sequence). DNA for the CDR3: TGTGCCAGCAGTTCCCCCTCAGGGGAATCGGATTCACCCCTCCACTTT. Translated: CASSSPSGESDSPLHF.

This clone was found once. The V gene is TRBV6-5, the J gene TRBJ1-5, with unresolved D. V was pared by 4 bases and J by 6 bases, with 7 bases between. Per the germline V gene, CDR1 is MNHEY and CDR2 is SVGAGI. This CDR3 spans 12 amino acids. In DNA form, the CDR3 reads TGTGCCAGCAGTTTCCCGGGTCAGCCCCAGCATTTT. Its translation: CASSFPGQPQHF.

This clone was observed a single time. The rearrangement uses TRBV2 and TRBJ2-2, with D hard to call. V lost 4 bases and J lost 6, with 9 bases in between. This CDR3 region has 13 residues. Germline values: CDR1 SNHLY, CDR2 FYNNEI. The CDR3 protein is CASSVVTSGELFF. CDR3 nucleotide sequence: TGTGCCAGCAGTGTAGTGACCTCCGGGGAGCTGTTTTTT.